The clone carrying this T cell receptor (beta chain) was detected only a few times. The antigen is unknown. V was shortened by 2 bases and J by 1 base, with 9 bases between the two germline ends. This CDR3 is built from 14 residues. This sample is drawn from a study of T cell repertoires in cytomegalovirus infection. Whole-study context: Based on public TCR beta signatures, there were indications of CMV infection and of a matching HLA type. Study-level points and caveats: In two of eight donors, the top clonotype was HLA-C-restricted CMV-specific. The cumulative frequency of public TCR beta families identified carriers of CMV plus the relevant HLA.

TCRdb fed the reads into MiXCR, producing one record per CDR3 protein. This table holds 490,000 or so distinct CDR3 sequences, around 11% found once. The origin of this receptor is a human donor in good health (CMV status not recorded). Some clones in this sample may be carry-over from other donors' samples. Sequenced sample: PBMCs. The chain recombines TRBV12-3 or TRBV12-4 with TRBJ2-7, with D perhaps TRBD1 (6 bases). CDR3 DNA: TGTGCCAGCAGTTTAAAGCAGGGGTCCTACGAGCAGTACTTC. This encodes CASSLKQGSYEQYF.